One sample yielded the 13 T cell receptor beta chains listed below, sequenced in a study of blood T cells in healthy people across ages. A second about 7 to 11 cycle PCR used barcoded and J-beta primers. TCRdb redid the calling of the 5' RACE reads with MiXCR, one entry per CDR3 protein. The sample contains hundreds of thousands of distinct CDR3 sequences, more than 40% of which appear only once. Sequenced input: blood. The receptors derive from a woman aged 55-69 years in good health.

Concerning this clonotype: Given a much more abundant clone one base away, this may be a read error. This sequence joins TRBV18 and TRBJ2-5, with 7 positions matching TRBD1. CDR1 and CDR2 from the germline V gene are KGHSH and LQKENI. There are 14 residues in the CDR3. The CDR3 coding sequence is TGTGCCGGCTCACCGGGACAGACACAAGAGACCCAGTACTTC. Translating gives CAGSPGQTQETQYF.

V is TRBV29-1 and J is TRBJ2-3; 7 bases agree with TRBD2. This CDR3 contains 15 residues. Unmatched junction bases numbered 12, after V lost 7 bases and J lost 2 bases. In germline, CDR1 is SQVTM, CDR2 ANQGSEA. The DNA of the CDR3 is TGCAGCGCCCCCCCGGGCGGGAGCCTCACAGATACGCAGTATTTT. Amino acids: CSAPPGGSLTDTQYF.

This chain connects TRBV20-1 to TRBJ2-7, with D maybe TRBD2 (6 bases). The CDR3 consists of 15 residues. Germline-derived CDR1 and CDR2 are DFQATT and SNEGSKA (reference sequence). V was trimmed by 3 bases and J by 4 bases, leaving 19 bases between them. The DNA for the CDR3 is TGCAGTGCTAGGGACCTCCGGGGGAAGGGGTACGAGCAGTACTTC. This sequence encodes CSARDLRGKGYEQYF.

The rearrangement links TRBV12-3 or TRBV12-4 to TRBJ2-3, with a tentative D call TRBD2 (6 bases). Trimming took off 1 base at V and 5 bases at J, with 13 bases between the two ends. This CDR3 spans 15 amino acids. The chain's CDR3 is CASSLVRGILDTQYF. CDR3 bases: TGTGCCAGCAGTTTAGTACGGGGGATCTTAGATACGCAGTATTTT.

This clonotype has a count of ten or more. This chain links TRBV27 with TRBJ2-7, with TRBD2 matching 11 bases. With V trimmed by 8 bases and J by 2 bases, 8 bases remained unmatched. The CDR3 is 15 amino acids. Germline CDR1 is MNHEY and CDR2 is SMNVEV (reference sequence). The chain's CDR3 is CASGLTSGKAYEQYF. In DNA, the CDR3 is TGTGCCAGCGGATTGACTAGCGGGAAGGCCTACGAGCAGTACTTC.

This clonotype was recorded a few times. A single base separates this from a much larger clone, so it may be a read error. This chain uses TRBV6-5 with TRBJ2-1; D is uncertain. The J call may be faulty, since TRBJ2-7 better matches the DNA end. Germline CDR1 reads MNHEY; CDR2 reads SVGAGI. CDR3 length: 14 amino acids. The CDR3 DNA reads TGTGCCAGCAGCCCTGGATCTTCCTACAATGAGCAGTACTTC. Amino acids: CASSPGSSYNEQYF.

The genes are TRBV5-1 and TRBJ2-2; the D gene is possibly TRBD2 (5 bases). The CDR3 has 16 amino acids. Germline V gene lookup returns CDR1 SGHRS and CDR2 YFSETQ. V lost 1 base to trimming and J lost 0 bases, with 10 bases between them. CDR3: CASSLLAQPNTGELFF. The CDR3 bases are TGCGCCAGCAGCTTGCTAGCACAGCCGAACACCGGGGAGCTGTTTTTT.

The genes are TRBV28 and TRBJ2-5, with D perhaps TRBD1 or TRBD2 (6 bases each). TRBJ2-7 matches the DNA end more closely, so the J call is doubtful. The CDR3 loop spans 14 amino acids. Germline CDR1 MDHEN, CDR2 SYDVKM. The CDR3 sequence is CASTLTSPGAEQYF. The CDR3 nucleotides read TGTGCCAGCACCCTCACTAGCCCGGGGGCCGAGCAGTACTTC.

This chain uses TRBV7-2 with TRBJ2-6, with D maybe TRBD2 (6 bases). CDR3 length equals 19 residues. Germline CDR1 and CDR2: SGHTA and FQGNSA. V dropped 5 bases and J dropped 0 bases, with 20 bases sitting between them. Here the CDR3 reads CASSPRSEGRYSGANVLTF. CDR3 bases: TGTGCCAGCAGCCCTCGGTCGGAGGGACGTTACTCTGGGGCCAACGTCCTGACTTTC.

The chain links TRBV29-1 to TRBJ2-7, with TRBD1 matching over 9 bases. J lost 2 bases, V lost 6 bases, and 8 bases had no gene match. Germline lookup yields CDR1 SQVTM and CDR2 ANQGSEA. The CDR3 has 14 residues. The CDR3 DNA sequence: TGCAGCGTAGGGGGCCGGACAGGGGCCTACGAGCAGTACTTC. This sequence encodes CSVGGRTGAYEQYF.

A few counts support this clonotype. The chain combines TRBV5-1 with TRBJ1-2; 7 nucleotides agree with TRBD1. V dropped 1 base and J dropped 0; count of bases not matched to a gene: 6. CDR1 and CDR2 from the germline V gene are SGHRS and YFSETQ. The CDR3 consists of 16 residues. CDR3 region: CASSLTAGTANYGYTF. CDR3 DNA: TGCGCCAGCAGCTTGACGGCCGGGACAGCTAACTATGGCTACACCTTC.

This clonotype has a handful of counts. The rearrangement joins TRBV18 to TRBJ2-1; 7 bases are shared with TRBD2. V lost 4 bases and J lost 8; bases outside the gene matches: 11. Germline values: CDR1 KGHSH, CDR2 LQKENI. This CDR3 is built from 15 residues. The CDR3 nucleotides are TGTGCCAGCTCACGTCGGGAGGTTCCCCTCGATGAGCAGTTCTTC. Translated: CASSRREVPLDEQFF. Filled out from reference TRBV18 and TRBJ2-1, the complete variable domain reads NAGVMQNPRHLVRRRGQEARLRCSPMKGHSHVYWYRQLPEEGLKFMVYLQKENIIDESGMPKERFSAEFPKEGPSILRIQQVVRGDSAAYFCASSRREVPLDEQFFGPGTRLTVL.

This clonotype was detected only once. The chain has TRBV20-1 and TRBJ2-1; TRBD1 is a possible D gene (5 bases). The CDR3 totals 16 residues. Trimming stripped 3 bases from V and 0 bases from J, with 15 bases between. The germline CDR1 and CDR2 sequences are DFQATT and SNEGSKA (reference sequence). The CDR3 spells CSARAPGRGSYNEQFF. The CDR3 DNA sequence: TGCAGTGCTAGGGCCCCGGGTAGGGGCTCCTACAATGAGCAGTTCTTC.